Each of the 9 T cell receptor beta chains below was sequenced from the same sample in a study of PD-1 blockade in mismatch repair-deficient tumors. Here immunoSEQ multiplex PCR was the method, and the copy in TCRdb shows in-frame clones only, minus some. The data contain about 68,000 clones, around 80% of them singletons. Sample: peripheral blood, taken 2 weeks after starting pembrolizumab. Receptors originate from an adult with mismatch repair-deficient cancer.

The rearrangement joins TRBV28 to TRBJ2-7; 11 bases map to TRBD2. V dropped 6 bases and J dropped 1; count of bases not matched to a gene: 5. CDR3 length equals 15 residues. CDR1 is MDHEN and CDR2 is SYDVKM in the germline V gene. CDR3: CASRPTSGVSYEQYF. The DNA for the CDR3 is TGTGCCAGCAGGCCGACTAGCGGGGTTTCCTACGAGCAGTACTTC.

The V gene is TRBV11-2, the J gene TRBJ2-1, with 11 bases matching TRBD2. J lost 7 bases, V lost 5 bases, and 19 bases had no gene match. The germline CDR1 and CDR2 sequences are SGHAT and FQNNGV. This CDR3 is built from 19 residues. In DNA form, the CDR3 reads TGTGCCAGCAGCCGCAGGATTATACAAACTAGCGGGAGTGGGAATGAGCAGTTCTTC. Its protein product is CASSRRIIQTSGSGNEQFF.

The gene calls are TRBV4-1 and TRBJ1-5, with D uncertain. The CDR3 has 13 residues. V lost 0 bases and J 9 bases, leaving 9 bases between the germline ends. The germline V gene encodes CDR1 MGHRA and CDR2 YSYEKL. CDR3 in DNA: TGCGCCAGCAGCCAAGATCTGAATTCGCCCCAGCATTTT. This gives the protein CASSQDLNSPQHF.

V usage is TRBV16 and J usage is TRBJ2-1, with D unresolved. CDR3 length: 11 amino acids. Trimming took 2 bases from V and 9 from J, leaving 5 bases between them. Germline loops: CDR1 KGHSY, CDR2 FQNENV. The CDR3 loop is CASSQQTEQFF. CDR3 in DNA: TGTGCCAGCAGCCAACAGACTGAGCAGTTCTTC.

CDR3 nucleotide sequence: TGTGCCAGCAGCCCCCTAGGGCAGGCTAGCACAGATACGCAGTATTTT. Amino acids: CASSPLGQASTDTQYF. The gene calls are TRBV7-2 and TRBJ2-3, with unresolved D. The germline CDR1 and CDR2 sequences are SGHTA and FQGNSA. CDR3 length: 16 amino acids. The V end was cut by 5 bases, the J end by 0 bases, with 15 bases between.

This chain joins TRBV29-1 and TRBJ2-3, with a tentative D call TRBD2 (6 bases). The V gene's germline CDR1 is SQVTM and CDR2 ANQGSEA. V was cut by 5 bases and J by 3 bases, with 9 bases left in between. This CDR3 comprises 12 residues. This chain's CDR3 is CSVLRGTDTQYF. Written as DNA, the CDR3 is TGCAGCGTTTTGCGGGGAACAGATACGCAGTATTTT.

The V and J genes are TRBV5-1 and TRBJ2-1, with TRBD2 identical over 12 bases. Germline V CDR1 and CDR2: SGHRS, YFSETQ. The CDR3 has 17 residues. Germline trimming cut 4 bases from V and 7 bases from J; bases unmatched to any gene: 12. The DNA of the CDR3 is TGCGCCAGCAGCCCCGGCCCGCTAGCGGGAGGGGTGAATGAGCAGTTCTTC. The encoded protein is CASSPGPLAGGVNEQFF.

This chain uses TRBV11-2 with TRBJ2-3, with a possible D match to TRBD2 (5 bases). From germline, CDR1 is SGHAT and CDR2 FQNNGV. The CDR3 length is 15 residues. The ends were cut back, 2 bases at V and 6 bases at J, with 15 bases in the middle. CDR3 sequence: CASSLSGSEPDTQYF. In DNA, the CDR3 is TGTGCCAGCAGCTTAAGTGGTAGCGAACCTGATACGCAGTATTTT.

This chain's CDR3 is CASSDPRGQNQPQHF. Here the CDR3 DNA reads TGTGCCAGCAGTGACCCCCGGGGCCAAAATCAGCCCCAGCATTTT. The chain uses TRBV6-1 and TRBJ1-5; D may be TRBD1 (5 bases). This CDR3 has 15 amino acids. V was cut by 3 bases and J by 4 bases, with 13 bases left in between. Germline V gene lookup returns CDR1 MNHNS and CDR2 SASEGT.